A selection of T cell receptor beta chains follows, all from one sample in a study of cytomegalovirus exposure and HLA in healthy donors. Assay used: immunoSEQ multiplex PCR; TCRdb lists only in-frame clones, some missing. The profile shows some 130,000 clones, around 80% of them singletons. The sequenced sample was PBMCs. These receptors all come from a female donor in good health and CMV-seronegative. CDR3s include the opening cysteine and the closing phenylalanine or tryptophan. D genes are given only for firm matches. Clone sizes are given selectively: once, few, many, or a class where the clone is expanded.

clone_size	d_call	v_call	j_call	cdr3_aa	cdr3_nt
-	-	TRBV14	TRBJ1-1	CASSLQTNTEAFF	TGTGCCAGCAGCCTACAGACGAACACTGAAGCTTTCTTT
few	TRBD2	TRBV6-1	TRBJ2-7	CASIPGLAGGYEQYF	TGTGCCAGCATTCCAGGACTAGCGGGAGGCTACGAGCAGTACTTC
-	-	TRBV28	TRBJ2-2	CASSFSAENTGELFF	TGTGCCAGCAGTTTTTCAGCGGAGAACACCGGGGAGCTGTTTTTT
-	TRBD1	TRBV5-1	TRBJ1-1	CASSRTGGTEAFF	TGCGCCAGCAGCAGGACAGGGGGCACTGAAGCTTTCTTT
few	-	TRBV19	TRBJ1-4	CASSISGPEKLFF	TGTGCCAGTAGTATAAGCGGCCCTGAAAAACTGTTTTTT
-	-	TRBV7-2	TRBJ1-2	CASSLGGKGYTF	TGTGCCAGCAGCCTCGGGGGTAAAGGCTACACCTTC
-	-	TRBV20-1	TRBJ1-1	CSARSLSQAFF	TGCAGTGCTAGAAGCCTTTCACAAGCTTTCTTT
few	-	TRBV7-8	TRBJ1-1	CASSLVGANTEAFF	TGTGCCAGCAGCTTAGTAGGGGCGAACACTGAAGCTTTCTTT
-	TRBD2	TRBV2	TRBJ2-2	CASRLAESSGELFF	TGTGCCAGCCGACTAGCGGAGAGTAGCGGGGAGCTGTTTTTT
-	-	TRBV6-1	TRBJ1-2	CASSEGAATYGYTF	TGTGCCAGCAGTGAAGGGGCAGCCACCTATGGCTACACCTTC
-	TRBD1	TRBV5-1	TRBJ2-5	CASSPWGQGETQYF	TGCGCCAGCAGCCCCTGGGGACAGGGGGAGACCCAGTACTTC
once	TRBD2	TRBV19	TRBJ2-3	CASSTPGSGSPDTQYF	TGTGCCAGTAGTACCCCGGGGAGCGGGAGCCCAGATACGCAGTATTTT
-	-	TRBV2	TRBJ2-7	CASSYDTYEQYF	TGTGCCAGCAGTTATGACACCTACGAGCAGTACTTC
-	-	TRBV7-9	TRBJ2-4	CASSLGLEAKNIQYF	TGTGCCAGCAGCTTAGGTTTGGAGGCCAAAAACATTCAGTACTTC
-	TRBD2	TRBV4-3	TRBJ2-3	CASSQLAGADTQYF	TGCGCCAGCAGCCAACTAGCGGGGGCAGATACGCAGTATTTT
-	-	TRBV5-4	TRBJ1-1	CASSRGTDNTEAFF	TGTGCCAGCAGCAGGGGGACGGACAACACTGAAGCTTTCTTT
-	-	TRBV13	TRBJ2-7	CASSPGSGEQYF	TGTGCCAGCAGCCCGGGGTCTGGCGAGCAGTACTTC
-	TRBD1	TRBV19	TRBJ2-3	CATGTGESDTQYF	TGTGCCACGGGGACAGGGGAATCTGATACGCAGTATTTT
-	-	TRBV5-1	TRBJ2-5	CASSLGTPYQGETQYF	TGCGCCAGCAGCTTGGGAACGCCTTATCAGGGGGAGACCCAGTACTTC
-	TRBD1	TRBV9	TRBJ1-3	CASSAGTASSGNTIYF	TGTGCCAGCAGCGCCGGGACAGCTTCCTCTGGAAACACCATATATTTT
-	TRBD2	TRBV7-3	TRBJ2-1	CASSSLAGNYNEQFF	TGTGCCAGCAGCTCTCTAGCGGGCAACTACAATGAGCAGTTCTTC
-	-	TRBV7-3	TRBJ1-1	CASSFQGHDTEAFF	TGTGCCAGCAGCTTCCAGGGGCATGACACTGAAGCTTTCTTT
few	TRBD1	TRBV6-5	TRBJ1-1	CASSLRTGDEAFF	TGTGCCAGCAGCCTAAGGACAGGGGATGAAGCTTTCTTT
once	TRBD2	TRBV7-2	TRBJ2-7	CASSTLAGETYEQYF	TGTGCCAGCTCAACCCTAGCGGGAGAGACCTACGAGCAGTACTTC
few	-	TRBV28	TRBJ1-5	CASSSPASSNQPQHF	TGTGCCAGCAGTTCCCCCGCCAGTAGCAATCAGCCCCAGCATTTT
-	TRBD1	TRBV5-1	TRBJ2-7	CASSLTPAGTGTYEQYF	TGCGCCAGCAGCTTGACACCCGCCGGGACAGGGACCTACGAGCAGTACTTC